Described below is a single T cell receptor (beta chain) sequence and its context. Its antigen is unknown. Base qualities are not recorded, but no much larger clone differs from it by a single base. These data originate in a study of T cells in Graves' hyperthyroidism and ophthalmopathy (dated by TCRdb to between 2018 and 2021). With respect to the entire study: Peripheral blood was collected at initial diagnosis, before any treatment. To identify distinguishing TCR V-J signatures, a discovery cohort of 90 to 100 patients was used, comprising 43 with Graves' ophthalmopathy and some 57 with stable Graves' hyperthyroidism. Prospective prediction of ophthalmopathy was tested in an independent validation cohort of approximately 19 hyperthyroidism patients and 15 to 17 patients who later progressed to ophthalmopathy. The approximately 90 discovery patients were randomly split 7:3 into training and test sets. Thyroid tissue and blood T-cell repertoires from several Graves' hyperthyroidism patients were also compared in the study. After blood sampling, hyperthyroidism patients were treated with methimazole at a starting dose of 30 mg daily, and ophthalmopathy patients were treated with high-dose intravenous methylprednisolone. According to the paper, TCR Vbeta CDR3 sequencing was carried out on more than 120 peripheral blood samples, which came from approximately 43 ophthalmopathy, under 80 hyperthyroidism and some 17 progressor patients. What the research found in general, with its limitations: Most expanded thyroid clonotypes (frequency above 0.001) were also detected in blood, suggesting blood repertoires may reflect thyroid immune responses. A model built on a 13 V-J signature distinguished ophthalmopathy from stable hyperthyroidism, reaching about 89% sensitivity and about 81% specificity in cross-validation and 80%/75% in testing. In validation, progression to ophthalmopathy was predicted by the model with more than 65% sensitivity and 72.22% specificity, a median of roughly 6 months before onset. No statistical method was used to set the sample size in advance, and investigators knew the group allocation.

Ophthalmopathy patients had moderately to severely active disease, Clinical Activity Score of at least 3, NOSPECS grade of at least 4, and duration under 3 months. Patients with uncontrolled infections, other autoimmune diseases, pregnancy or lactation were excluded. Diagnoses were established on the basis of clinical symptoms, serum thyroxine and TRAb, thyroid ultrasound, and orbital computed tomography. PBMCs were separated from 7.5 to 10 ml of fresh peripheral blood using Ficoll-Paque density gradient centrifugation. Total RNA was extracted with Trizol reagent, and quality was checked on an Agilent 2100 Bioanalyzer. The CDR3, from cysteine to phenylalanine, totals 15 residues. Kept here is only the CDR3 DNA, which spans 45 bases and is read in frame from base 1. CDR1 and CDR2, per the germline V gene, are SGHDT and YYEEEE. Germline trimming: 2 bases from V, 7 bases from J; junction bases outside gene matches: 5.

Amplification of TCR beta CDR3 regions was carried out from RNA transcripts. A first-round RT-PCR of the TCR CDR3 used the HTBI primer set with the Qiagen OneStep RT-PCR kit. Libraries were constructed in a second round of multiplex PCR, after which size selection and purification were carried out. Libraries were sequenced paired-end with 100 bp reads on an Illumina HiSeq2000. Under the source paper's analysis protocol: Raw data were processed with SOAPnuke, discarding reads with adapters, uncalled bases, mean Phred below 15, or no exact constant-primer or identifier match. COPE v1.2.5 was used to merge high-quality paired reads, and clonotypes were defined as unique nucleotide sequences. Clonotypes were aligned to IMGT TRBV, TRBD and TRBJ reference segments using MiTCR v1.1. The analysis included only V-J combinations with a frequency above 0.0001, which together covered 99% to 99.2% of the repertoires. The TCS score was defined as the ratio of F50 (clonal expansion) to E x V (chaos), calculated using BLOSUM62-based TCRdist between CDR3 peptides within each V-J. Welch's t-statistics and random forest reduced just over 500 V-J features to under 15, which were used in a naive Bayes classifier (R e1071). TCRdb trimmed public reads at Q25 via fastp, called clones via MiXCR and kept in-frame beta chains. Each record represents a unique CDR3 protein, reported with the most common genes and DNA among its rows. V and J calls and clone size were set by TCRdb, not the authors. This sample gives 450,000 to 600,000 distinct CDR3 sequences in total; approximately 20% of them show up just once. The ten top clones hold about 50% of the sample.

This sequence uses TRBV5-6 and TRBJ2-1, and TRBD2 matches 11 of the central bases. The TCR sequence derives from a man aged 40-55 years with Graves' ophthalmopathy. Sequencing was carried out using blood. Here is the DNA: TGTGCCAGCAGCTTTATCCTAGCGGGAGGAAATGAGCAGTTCTTC. This is translated as CASSFILAGGNEQFF.